These 30 T cell receptor beta chains were all obtained from the same sample, sequenced in a study of blood T cell repertoires in COVID-19. Profiled with immunoSEQ multiplex PCR; TCRdb holds only in-frame clones, not every one. The data hold roughly 200,000 clones, with 80% observed a single time. Material: peripheral blood. These receptors were taken from a man aged 55-75 years with acute or convalescent COVID-19.

The CDR3 sequence is CASTAGTLTYNEQFF. As DNA, the CDR3 is TGTGCCAGCACGGCCGGGACACTCACCTACAATGAGCAGTTCTTC. V is TRBV2 and J is TRBJ2-1; perhaps TRBD1 as D (6 bases). Germline loops: CDR1 SNHLY, CDR2 FYNNEI. V dropped 7 bases and J dropped 2 bases, with 15 bases sitting between them. The CDR3 has 15 amino acids.

This clone has a single count. This chain uses TRBV4-1 with TRBJ1-5; the D gene is possibly TRBD1 (6 bases). V dropped 2 bases and J dropped 4 bases, with 21 bases sitting between them. The CDR3 is made up of 18 amino acids. Germline V lookup: CDR1 MGHRA, CDR2 YSYEKL. The CDR3 nucleotides read TGCGCCAGCAGCCAACTAATTATAACAGGGAGGGGAAATCAGCCCCAGCATTTT. Its protein product is CASSQLIITGRGNQPQHF.

The chain uses TRBV3-1 (or the pseudogene TRBV3-2) and TRBJ1-5; D unresolved. Germline V gene lookup returns CDR1 LGHDT and CDR2 YNNKEL (reference sequence). Trimming removed 3 bases from V and 6 bases from J, with 15 bases in between. The CDR3 totals 15 residues. CDR3 protein: CASSHRGAGFQPQHF. The CDR3 DNA reads TGTGCCAGCAGCCACCGAGGCGCTGGTTTTCAGCCCCAGCATTTT.

CDR3 in amino acids: CASSSSSYNSPLHF. The CDR3 bases are TGTGCCAGCAGTAGTAGCTCCTATAATTCACCCCTCCACTTT. This chain connects TRBV2 to TRBJ1-6; no firm D call. V lost 5 bases to trimming and J lost 0 bases, with 5 bases between them. This CDR3 comprises 14 residues. Germline V lookup: CDR1 SNHLY, CDR2 FYNNEI.

This chain joins TRBV13 and TRBJ2-1; 7 bases align to TRBD2. CDR3 size: 16 residues. The germline V gene encodes CDR1 PRHDT and CDR2 FYEKMQ (reference sequence). V lost 0 bases, J lost 2 bases, and 4 bases stayed unmatched. The CDR3 here is CASSLGPAGPYNEQFF. In nucleotides, the CDR3 is TGTGCCAGCAGCTTAGGGCCAGCGGGGCCCTACAATGAGCAGTTCTTC.

The chain combines TRBV9 with TRBJ2-3, with 8 positions matching TRBD2. Germline trimming cut 1 base from V and 5 bases from J; bases unmatched to any gene: 6. This CDR3 spans 15 amino acids. Germline V gene lookup returns CDR1 SGDLS and CDR2 YYNGEE. CDR3 DNA sequence: TGTGCCAGCAGCGTAAGCGCGGGGGGAGGAGATACGCAGTATTTT. This gives the protein CASSVSAGGGDTQYF.

Only one count was recorded for this clone. J is TRBJ2-3 and V is TRBV18, with TRBD2 matching over 7 bases. The trim removed 0 bases at V and 7 bases at J, leaving 4 bases unmatched. Per germline, CDR1 KGHSH and CDR2 LQKENI. This CDR3 is 14 amino acids long. Written as DNA, the CDR3 is TGTGCCAGCTCACCACCGTGGGGGGGAAATACGCAGTATTTT. It is translated as CASSPPWGGNTQYF.

This chain joins TRBV24-1 and TRBJ2-5; no reliable D call. The CDR3 extends over 15 amino acids. The V gene's germline CDR1 is KGHDR and CDR2 SFDVKD. V was clipped by 4 bases and J by 5 bases, with 16 bases between them. The CDR3 coding sequence is TGTGCCACCAGTGACCCAAGACTGGCCTTGGAGACCCAGTACTTC. Amino acids: CATSDPRLALETQYF.

This clone was recorded once. This rearrangement joins TRBV4-1 to TRBJ2-7; 8 nucleotides match TRBD2. CDR1 MGHRA and CDR2 YSYEKL come from the germline V gene. J was trimmed by 2 bases and V by 2 bases; bases with no gene match: 11. This CDR3 is 17 amino acids long. This chain's CDR3 is CASSQSTQRGIPYEQYF. The CDR3 DNA is TGCGCCAGCAGCCAAAGTACCCAGCGGGGGATCCCCTACGAGCAGTACTTC.

V gene TRBV12-5 combines with J gene TRBJ1-5; 9 bases map to TRBD1. There are 17 residues in the CDR3. Germline values: CDR1 LGHNT, CDR2 FRNRAP. V dropped 7 bases and J dropped 2; count of bases not matched to a gene: 12. The CDR3 nucleotides read TGTGCTAGTGTCCCCACGTGGACAGGGGAAGGCAATCAGCCCCAGCATTTT. Protein sequence: CASVPTWTGEGNQPQHF.

The J gene is TRBJ1-2, the V gene TRBV7-3, with D possibly being TRBD1 (6 bases). CDR1 and CDR2 from the germline V gene are SGHTA and FQGTGA. The CDR3 totals 13 residues. V shed 2 bases and J shed 8 bases, with 12 bases lying between them. The CDR3 DNA reads as TGTGCCAGCAGCTTAGACAGGAGTATGGGCTACACCTTC. This translates into CASSLDRSMGYTF.

Only a few counts were recorded for this clone. The CDR3 DNA follows: TGTGCCAGCAGCTTTCGACAGGGAAGCACTGAAGCTTTCTTT. This codes for CASSFRQGSTEAFF. This sequence joins TRBV9 and TRBJ1-1; TRBD1 matches at 7 bases. Germline V gives CDR1 SGDLS, CDR2 YYNGEE. This CDR3 has 14 amino acids. Trimming at V came to 4 bases and at J to 4 bases, leaving 7 bases not matched to a gene.

The chain combines TRBV10-3 with TRBJ2-1; D perhaps matches TRBD1 (6 bases). Trimming left V 3 bases short and J 10 bases short, with 13 bases between. The CDR3 has 13 residues. The germline V gene encodes CDR1 ENHRY and CDR2 SYGVKD. As DNA, the CDR3 is TGTGCCATCAGTGAAGGGGGTTCAGGAGAGCAGTTCTTC. Its protein product is CAISEGGSGEQFF.

This clone has a single count. The chain recombines TRBV7-2 with TRBJ2-7; 7 bases match TRBD1. Germline V CDR1 and CDR2: SGHTA, FQGNSA. V lost 6 bases to trimming and J lost 2 bases; unmatched junction nucleotides: 10. This CDR3 comprises 15 residues. The CDR3 region has the DNA TGTGCCAGCAGTCGTGCCCGGGACAGAGCCTACGAGCAGTACTTC. Its protein product is CASSRARDRAYEQYF. The full variable domain, completed using reference TRBV7-2 and TRBJ2-7, is GAGVSQSPSNKVTEKGKDVELRCDPISGHTALYWYRQSLGQGLEFLIYFQGNSAPDKSGLPSDRFSAERTGGSVSTLTIQRTQQEDSAVYLCASSRARDRAYEQYFGPGTRLTVT.

The chain is built from TRBV3-1 (or the pseudogene TRBV3-2) and TRBJ2-3; D is unresolved. Trimming stripped 0 bases from V and 6 bases from J, with 19 bases between. The CDR3 has 17 amino acids. CDR1 and CDR2 (germline): LGHDT, YNNKEL (reference sequence). The CDR3 reads CASSQDRFARVSDTQYF. In nucleotides, the CDR3 is TGTGCCAGCAGCCAAGATAGGTTCGCTAGAGTAAGCGATACGCAGTATTTT.

The J gene is TRBJ1-5, the V gene TRBV3-1 (or the pseudogene TRBV3-2), with D uncertain. The CDR3 has 15 residues. CDR1 is LGHDT and CDR2 is YNNKEL in the germline V gene (reference sequence). V lost 1 base and J 2 bases, leaving 9 bases between the germline ends. CDR3 sequence (DNA): TGTGCCAGCAGCCAAGGTTCACGGGGCAATCAGCCCCAGCATTTT. Translation: CASSQGSRGNQPQHF.

The CDR3 region is CASSYSGGRVNTEAFF. The CDR3 DNA reads as TGTGCCAGCAGTTACTCAGGGGGACGGGTTAACACTGAAGCTTTCTTT. The chain combines TRBV6-5 with TRBJ1-1; TRBD1 is a possible D gene (6 bases). The V end was cut by 0 bases, the J end by 2 bases, with 13 bases between. Germline values: CDR1 MNHEY, CDR2 SVGAGI. The CDR3 has 16 amino acids.

The rearrangement uses TRBV2 and TRBJ2-2; D gene uncertain. CDR3 length: 12 residues. Looked up from germline, CDR1 is SNHLY and CDR2 is FYNNEI. Trimming took off 5 bases at V and 3 bases at J, with 4 bases between the two ends. This CDR3 reads CASSYHTGELFF. The CDR3 nucleotides read TGTGCCAGCAGTTATCACACCGGGGAGCTGTTTTTT.

The chain links TRBV6-5 to TRBJ1-4; tentatively, D is TRBD1 (6 bases). Germline V gene data show CDR1 as MNHEY and CDR2 as SVGAGI. The CDR3 spans 14 residues. V was shortened by 10 bases and J by 0 bases, with 12 bases between the two germline ends. The CDR3 sequence: CATRTAATNEKLFF. The DNA of the CDR3 is TGTGCCACCAGGACAGCAGCAACTAATGAAAAACTGTTTTTT.

V usage is TRBV9 and J usage is TRBJ1-1; D uncertain. The CDR3 is made up of 12 amino acids. Germline V lookup: CDR1 SGDLS, CDR2 YYNGEE. V lost 7 bases to trimming and J lost 1 base, with 8 bases between them. CDR3 in amino acids: CASGLGNTEAFF. The DNA of the CDR3 is TGTGCCAGCGGACTGGGGAACACTGAAGCTTTCTTT.

This chain joins TRBV5-1 and TRBJ2-3; 9 bases align to TRBD1. Per the germline V gene, CDR1 is SGHRS and CDR2 is YFSETQ. The V segment lost 4 bases and the J segment 6 bases; nucleotides outside the gene matches: 9. CDR3 length: 15 amino acids. The CDR3 spells CASSLQGQGDDTQYF. CDR3 nucleotide sequence: TGCGCCAGCAGCCTGCAGGGACAGGGAGACGATACGCAGTATTTT.

V and J are TRBV5-8 and TRBJ1-2, with no clear D. Trimming stripped 2 bases from V and 7 bases from J, with 12 bases between. The CDR3 has 13 residues. Germline V lookup: CDR1 SGHTS, CDR2 YDEGEE. The CDR3 coding sequence is TGTGCCAGCAGCTTTTTCAGATCCGCTGGCTACACCTTC. Translating it yields CASSFFRSAGYTF.

This clone was seen a handful of times. This chain joins TRBV4-3 and TRBJ2-1; the match to TRBD2 covers 7 bases. The V gene's germline CDR1 is LGHNA and CDR2 YSLEER. The CDR3 has 15 residues. V lost 6 bases, J lost 7 bases, and 12 bases stayed unmatched. This chain's CDR3 is CASSPLAGAINEQFF. The DNA for the CDR3 is TGCGCCAGCAGTCCATTAGCGGGCGCCATTAATGAGCAGTTCTTC.

The V and J genes are TRBV14 and TRBJ2-5; possible D gene TRBD1, 5 bases. Looked up from germline, CDR1 is SGHDN and CDR2 is FVKESK. CDR3 size: 13 residues. Between the trimmed V and J ends, which lost 4 bases and 7 bases, there was a span of 13 bases. CDR3 amino acids: CASSLLGQGTQYF. The CDR3 DNA is TGTGCCAGCAGCCTACTGGGTCAGGGGACCCAGTACTTC. Supplemented by reference TRBV14 and TRBJ2-5, the full variable domain reads EAGVTQFPSHSVIEKGQTVTLRCDPISGHDNLYWYRRVMGKEIKFLLHFVKESKQDESGMPNNRFLAERTGGTYSTLKVQPAELEDSGVYFCASSLLGQGTQYFGPGTRLLVL.

This clone was seen only a few times. The chain recombines TRBV2 with TRBJ2-1; 8 bases map to TRBD2. Looked up from germline, CDR1 is SNHLY and CDR2 is FYNNEI. CDR3 length equals 16 residues. The ends lost 3 bases at V and 5 bases at J; junction bases unmatched: 9. CDR3 in DNA: TGTGCCAGCAGTGAGTCTACTAGCGGACTTAACAATGAGCAGTTCTTC. As protein: CASSESTSGLNNEQFF.

This chain uses TRBV6-1 with TRBJ1-2; 9 bases agree with TRBD1. The germline V gene encodes CDR1 MNHNS and CDR2 SASEGT. Unmatched junction bases numbered 6, after V lost 0 bases and J lost 7 bases. The CDR3 spans 15 residues. CDR3: CASSEALWTGAGYTF. The CDR3 coding sequence is TGTGCCAGCAGTGAAGCGCTCTGGACAGGGGCTGGCTACACCTTC.

The chain couples TRBV5-5 to TRBJ1-1; maybe TRBD1 (5 bases). The length of the CDR3 is 13 residues. V lost 6 bases to trimming and J lost 4 bases, with 13 bases between them. Germline V lookup: CDR1 SGHKS, CDR2 YYEKEE (reference sequence). CDR3 in DNA: TGTGCCAGCATCCCCGGGGGGGGCACTGAAGCTTTCTTT. It translates to CASIPGGGTEAFF.

This chain joins TRBV7-3 and TRBJ1-1, with 8 bases fitting TRBD1. V shed 4 bases and J 4 bases; nucleotides not matched to a gene: 8. This CDR3 is 15 amino acids long. Per the germline V gene, CDR1 is SGHTA and CDR2 is FQGTGA. The CDR3 region has the DNA TGTGCCAGCAGCTCGTCTAGTACAGGGGGCACTGAAGCTTTCTTT. Its protein product is CASSSSSTGGTEAFF.

About this clone: Other nucleotide sequences in the sample specify the same CDR3. This chain uses TRBV7-9 with TRBJ1-1; D not resolved. Germline V gives CDR1 SEHNR, CDR2 FQNEAQ (reference sequence). V shed 3 bases and J shed 1 base, with 6 bases lying between them. The CDR3 is 13 amino acids. The CDR3 DNA is TGTGCCAGCAGCTTGAGAGAGAACACTGAAGCTTTCTTT. Translation: CASSLRENTEAFF. The whole variable domain, filled in from reference TRBV7-9 and TRBJ1-1, reads DTGVSQNPRHKITKRGQNVTFRCDPISEHNRLYWYRQTLGQGPEFLTYFQNEAQLEKSRLLSDRFSAERPKGSFSTLEIQRTEQGDSAMYLCASSLRENTEAFFGQGTRLTVV.

The V and J genes are TRBV6-5 and TRBJ1-5; 7 positions agree with TRBD1. The CDR3 is 13 residues long. Trimming removed 7 bases from V and 2 bases from J; junction bases left unmatched: 2. Germline CDR1 reads MNHEY; CDR2 reads SVGAGI. This CDR3 reads CASTGQGNQPQHF. The CDR3 region has the DNA TGTGCCAGCACAGGACAGGGCAATCAGCCCCAGCATTTT.